Each of the 29 T cell receptor beta chains below was sequenced from the same sample in a study of sequential checkpoint blockade in melanoma. Sample treatment: randomized to nivolumab then ipilimumab (arm A) or the reverse (arm B). Using immunoSEQ multiplex PCR, the repertoire was profiled, and TCRdb retains in-frame clones only, with some absent. Altogether around 15,000 clones are present, around 92% being singletons, with the ten largest covering roughly 24%. Sequenced here: CD8+ T cells sorted from blood (inferred from file names), sampled from a patient given nivolumab and ipilimumab in sequence. Receptor source: a human donor with melanoma.

The chain is built from TRBV5-6 and TRBJ1-1; D not resolved. Trimming cost V 2 bases and J 8 bases, with 7 bases left between them. Germline CDR1 is SGHDT and CDR2 is YYEEEE. The CDR3 runs to 11 residues. The CDR3 sequence: CASSFLLEAFF. The CDR3 DNA is TGTGCCAGCAGCTTTCTTTTGGAAGCTTTCTTT.

The chain carries TRBV13 and TRBJ1-1; 10 bases map to TRBD1. Trimming removed 5 bases from V and 3 bases from J; junction bases left unmatched: 6. CDR1 and CDR2 (germline): PRHDT, FYEKMQ (reference sequence). This CDR3 region has 15 residues. CDR3 DNA: TGTGCCAGCAGCCCTACCGGGACAGGGGACACTGAAGCTTTCTTT. The encoded protein is CASSPTGTGDTEAFF. The variable domain in full, with the rest retrieved from reference TRBV13 and TRBJ1-1, is AAGVIQSPRHLIKEKRETATLKCYPIPRHDTVYWYQQGPGQDPQFLISFYEKMQSDKGSIPDRFSAQQFSDYHSELNMSSLELGDSALYFCASSPTGTGDTEAFFGQGTRLTVV.

This clone was counted between two and nine times. The chain recombines TRBV7-3 with TRBJ2-1, with 10 bases lining up with TRBD2. V shed 1 base, J shed 4 bases, and the junction held 4 bases outside the gene matches. Germline V CDR1 and CDR2: SGHTA, FQGTGA. This CDR3 comprises 16 residues. CDR3 DNA sequence: TGTGCCAGCAGCTTAATTGTAGCGGGAGGATACAATGAGCAGTTCTTC. Translation gives CASSLIVAGGYNEQFF.

The chain combines TRBV5-1 with TRBJ1-3; D might be TRBD1 (6 bases). The ends were cut back, 4 bases at V and 2 bases at J, with 10 bases in the middle. This CDR3 region has 14 residues. Germline CDR1 reads SGHRS; CDR2 reads YFSETQ. The CDR3 reads CASSPAGAGNTIYF. The CDR3 DNA is TGCGCCAGCAGCCCGGCAGGGGCTGGAAACACCATATATTTT.

V usage is TRBV14 and J usage is TRBJ2-1, with D possibly TRBD2 on 6 matching bases. Trimming took 4 bases from V and 2 from J, leaving 15 bases between them. There are 16 residues in the CDR3. Germline V lookup: CDR1 SGHDN, CDR2 FVKESK. This CDR3 is CASSPLAANPYNEQFF. CDR3 in DNA: TGTGCCAGCAGCCCATTAGCGGCAAATCCCTACAATGAGCAGTTCTTC.

The J gene is TRBJ1-4, the V gene TRBV28; 7 bases agree with TRBD1. V lost 6 bases to trimming and J lost 0 bases; unmatched junction nucleotides: 7. Germline V lookup: CDR1 MDHEN, CDR2 SYDVKM. The CDR3 has 16 residues. The CDR3 is CASRHDREATNEKLFF. The CDR3 DNA reads TGTGCCAGCAGACACGACAGGGAAGCAACTAATGAAAAACTGTTTTTT.

The chain joins TRBV4-3 to TRBJ1-1; 11 nucleotides align to TRBD1. This CDR3 is 14 amino acids long. CDR1 and CDR2 from the germline V gene are LGHNA and YSLEER. V lost 3 bases to trimming and J lost 9 bases; unmatched junction nucleotides: 6. The CDR3 region is CASSHGTGGSKAFF. CDR3 DNA sequence: TGCGCCAGCAGCCACGGGACAGGGGGAAGTAAAGCTTTCTTT.

The CDR3 DNA is TGCAGCGTTGGGGACAGTTTGAACACTGAAGCTTTCTTT. Encoded protein: CSVGDSLNTEAFF. The chain combines TRBV29-1 with TRBJ1-1; 7 bases are a match to TRBD1. Per the germline V gene, CDR1 is SQVTM and CDR2 is ANQGSEA. The CDR3 is made up of 13 amino acids. The V and J ends lost 4 bases and 0 bases, in that order; junction bases with no gene match: 2.

The chain joins TRBV7-9 to TRBJ2-7; D gene ambiguous. The V end lost 1 base, the J end lost 7 bases, and 8 bases lay between the germline ends. The germline V gene encodes CDR1 SEHNR and CDR2 FQNEAQ (reference sequence). This CDR3 region has 12 residues. Here the CDR3 DNA reads TGTGCCAGCAGCTTAGTCGCCGGAGAGCAGTACGTC. It yields the protein CASSLVAGEQYV.

This clone has just one count. The chain carries TRBV27 and TRBJ1-5; D is unclear. The V gene's germline CDR1 is MNHEY and CDR2 SMNVEV (reference sequence). CDR3 length: 13 amino acids. The V end was cut by 7 bases, the J end by 5 bases, with 12 bases between. The CDR3 DNA sequence: TGTGCCAGCATGCGGGCAGAAGATCAGCCCCAGCATTTT. It encodes CASMRAEDQPQHF.

The genes are TRBV4-2 and TRBJ1-5; TRBD1 agrees at 7 bases. CDR1 is LGHNA and CDR2 is YNFKEQ in the germline V gene. Trimming cost V 0 bases and J 6 bases; bases outside gene matches: 8. The CDR3 contains 16 residues. CDR3 sequence reads: CASSQEKAAGGQPQHF. CDR3 nucleotides: TGTGCCAGCAGCCAAGAAAAGGCGGCAGGGGGTCAGCCCCAGCATTTT.

The chain links TRBV27 to TRBJ1-5; D is perhaps TRBD1 (5 bases). V was trimmed by 6 bases and J by 3 bases, leaving 15 bases between them. The CDR3 is 15 amino acids. CDR1 and CDR2 (germline): MNHEY, SMNVEV (reference sequence). CDR3 coding DNA: TGTGCCAGCAGGACAGCCCGCGCCCCCAATCAGCCCCAGCATTTT. Translation: CASRTARAPNQPQHF.

This chain connects TRBV27 to TRBJ1-2; 9 bases match TRBD1. CDR1 is MNHEY and CDR2 is SMNVEV in the germline V gene (reference sequence). This CDR3 spans 15 amino acids. The V and J ends lost 5 bases and 5 bases, in that order; junction bases with no gene match: 9. The chain's CDR3 is CASSPGTGQGYGYTF. The CDR3 DNA reads TGTGCCAGCAGTCCGGGGACAGGGCAGGGGTATGGCTACACCTTC.

As regards this clone: At one of its ends the junction is not consistent with the germline gene, which may arise from a read error. This sequence joins TRBV5-1 and TRBJ1-3, with unresolved D. Germline V gene lookup returns CDR1 SGHRS and CDR2 YFSETQ. There are 9 residues in the CDR3. CDR3 protein: CASPVAIPF. The CDR3, as DNA: TGCGCCAGTCCCGTGGCCATACCCTTT.

The V and J genes are TRBV7-9 and TRBJ1-4, with 7 bases fitting TRBD1. The V segment lost 5 bases and the J segment 6 bases; nucleotides outside the gene matches: 9. Germline V gene data show CDR1 as SEHNR and CDR2 as FQNEAQ (reference sequence). The CDR3 runs 15 residues. The CDR3 DNA reads as TGTGCCAGCAGCACGGCAGGGGGGTTCCATGAAAAACTGTTTTTT. It codes for CASSTAGGFHEKLFF.

This clone was recorded only once. V gene TRBV9 combines with J gene TRBJ2-7; 9 bases fit TRBD2. Germline V gene lookup returns CDR1 SGDLS and CDR2 YYNGEE. The CDR3 consists of 15 residues. The trim removed 0 bases at V and 2 bases at J, leaving 3 bases unmatched. This chain's CDR3 is CASSVGSGSTYEQYF. The DNA of the CDR3 is TGTGCCAGCAGCGTAGGTAGCGGGAGTACCTACGAGCAGTACTTC.

The chain combines TRBV6-1 with TRBJ2-7; TRBD2 agrees at 10 bases. The CDR3 extends over 15 amino acids. Losses at the gene ends were 7 bases for V and 7 bases for J; bases not matched to a gene: 13. The germline V gene encodes CDR1 MNHNS and CDR2 SASEGT. CDR3 in amino acids: CASILIAGGLYEQYF. Here the CDR3 DNA reads TGTGCCAGCATCTTAATAGCGGGAGGCTTATATGAGCAGTACTTC.

This clone has a single count. The gene calls are TRBV20-1 and TRBJ1-1, with D unresolved. The V gene lost 1 base and the J gene lost 11 bases, with 5 bases spanning the gap. The CDR3 runs 9 residues. The V gene's germline CDR1 is DFQATT and CDR2 SNEGSKA (reference sequence). Here the CDR3 reads CSARASAFF. DNA for the CDR3: TGCAGTGCTAGAGCGTCCGCTTTCTTT.

V is TRBV2 and J is TRBJ1-2, with D tentatively TRBD1 (5 bases). With 11 bases removed from V and 4 bases from J, the gap between germline ends came to 20 bases. This CDR3 spans 14 amino acids. Germline V gene lookup returns CDR1 SNHLY and CDR2 FYNNEI. The DNA of the CDR3 is TGTGCCCGAAGAGAGGACATGAGACGCTATGGCTACACCTTC. Amino acid sequence: CARREDMRRYGYTF.

J is TRBJ2-5 and V is TRBV9; TRBD2 might be the D (5 bases). The CDR3 loop spans 15 amino acids. V lost 0 bases, J lost 10 bases, and 19 bases lay in between. Germline loops: CDR1 SGDLS, CDR2 YYNGEE. The CDR3 nucleotides are TGTGCCAGCAGCGTAGACCGATGGGGTTTGGGAGACCAGTACTTC. Protein sequence: CASSVDRWGLGDQYF. The full variable domain, rest sourced from reference TRBV9 and TRBJ2-5, is DSGVTQTPKHLITATGQRVTLRCSPRSGDLSVYWYQQSLDQGLQFLIQYYNGEERAKGNILERFSAQQFPDLHSELNLSSLELGDSALYFCASSVDRWGLGDQYFGPGTRLLVL.

This chain links TRBV28 with TRBJ1-1, with 8 positions matching TRBD1. Per the germline V gene, CDR1 is MDHEN and CDR2 is SYDVKM. J was trimmed by 3 bases and V by 6 bases; bases with no gene match: 3. The CDR3 is 13 residues long. The DNA of the CDR3 is TGTGCCAGCAGCCTGACAGGGGACACTGAAGCTTTCTTT. Translated: CASSLTGDTEAFF.

The chain recombines TRBV5-1 with TRBJ1-1, with D hard to call. V lost 4 bases and J lost 5, with 24 bases in between. There are 17 residues in the CDR3. Germline lookup yields CDR1 SGHRS and CDR2 YFSETQ. CDR3 in DNA: TGCGCCAGCAGCCACCCGACGGGAACTCCTGGGCAAACTGAAGCTTTCTTT. It codes for CASSHPTGTPGQTEAFF.

The rearrangement links TRBV27 to TRBJ2-1; 9 nucleotides agree with TRBD1. Per the germline V gene, CDR1 is MNHEY and CDR2 is SMNVEV (reference sequence). The CDR3 loop spans 15 amino acids. J gave up 6 bases and V 5 bases, and 8 bases lay outside the gene matches. The CDR3 DNA sequence: TGTGCCAGCAGTCAAGGACAGGGGAGGTCCAATGAGCAGTTCTTC. The encoded protein is CASSQGQGRSNEQFF.

The chain recombines TRBV7-9 with TRBJ2-7; tentative D call: TRBD2 (5 bases). This CDR3 region has 16 residues. Trimming removed 5 bases at V and 0 bases at J, with 17 bases between. Germline V CDR1 and CDR2: SEHNR, FQNEAQ (reference sequence). CDR3 sequence: CASSRLERASSYEQYF. CDR3 sequence (DNA): TGTGCCAGCAGCAGGTTGGAGAGGGCGTCCTCCTACGAGCAGTACTTC.

The J gene is TRBJ2-7, the V gene TRBV7-2, with TRBD1 identical over 7 bases. The length of the CDR3 is 16 residues. Per the germline V gene, CDR1 is SGHTA and CDR2 is FQGNSA. V dropped 4 bases and J dropped 1; count of bases not matched to a gene: 10. The CDR3 loop is CASSSANPGQSYEQYF. The CDR3 DNA reads TGTGCCAGCAGCTCAGCTAATCCGGGACAGTCCTACGAGCAGTACTTC.

This chain links TRBV28 with TRBJ1-3; D may be TRBD1 (5 bases). In germline, CDR1 is MDHEN, CDR2 SYDVKM. This CDR3 region has 14 residues. V was shortened by 5 bases and J by 0 bases, with 8 bases between the two germline ends. The CDR3 bases are TGTGCCAGCAGTGACAGCAACTCTGGAAACACCATATATTTT. Amino acid sequence: CASSDSNSGNTIYF.

V usage is TRBV7-9 and J usage is TRBJ2-7; D is unclear. Trimming removed 7 bases from V and 2 bases from J, with 9 bases in between. Germline CDR1 SEHNR, CDR2 FQNEAQ (reference sequence). The CDR3 consists of 12 residues. The CDR3 is CASMSITYEQYF. CDR3 nucleotides: TGTGCCAGCATGAGCATAACCTACGAGCAGTACTTC.

V and J are TRBV9 and TRBJ1-2; D call uncertain. The CDR3 is made up of 12 amino acids. Per germline, CDR1 SGDLS and CDR2 YYNGEE. V was cut by 0 bases and J by 9 bases, with 9 bases left in between. CDR3 bases: TGTGCCAGCAGCGTAGGTGAGATGAGCTACACCTTC. Protein sequence: CASSVGEMSYTF.

The rearrangement uses TRBV27 and TRBJ2-7, with TRBD2 as a possible D gene (5 bases). In germline, CDR1 is MNHEY, CDR2 SMNVEV (reference sequence). V was pared by 8 bases and J by 0 bases, with 20 bases between. The CDR3 extends over 16 amino acids. CDR3 DNA: TGTGCCAGCGGAACCTATTGGGGAGTTATCTCCTACGAGCAGTACGTC. It specifies CASGTYWGVISYEQYV.